One sample yielded the 10 T cell receptor beta chains listed below, sequenced in a study of cytomegalovirus exposure and HLA in healthy donors. PCR amplification relied on 60 Vbeta primers (plus 13 Jbeta primers). Sequencing was performed with immunoSEQ multiplex PCR; in TCRdb, only in-frame clones are kept and a portion is missing. This sample contains some 130,000 clones. Sequencing was performed on PBMCs. The source is a middle-aged woman in good health and CMV-seronegative.

This sequence joins TRBV11-2 and TRBJ2-2; TRBD1 aligns across 12 bases. Per germline, CDR1 SGHAT and CDR2 FQNNGV. This CDR3 has 16 residues. The V gene end was trimmed by 5 bases and the J gene end by 6 bases; junction bases not matched to a gene: 7. The CDR3 sequence: CASSRWGTGGPGELFF. CDR3 in DNA: TGTGCCAGCAGCCGATGGGGGACAGGGGGCCCCGGGGAGCTGTTTTTT. The full variable domain, with the rest looked up from reference TRBV11-2 and TRBJ2-2, is EAGVAQSPRYKIIEKRQSVAFWCNPISGHATLYWYQQILGQGPKLLIQFQNNGVVDDSQLPKDRFSAERLKGVDSTLKIQPAKLEDSAVYLCASSRWGTGGPGELFFGEGSRLTVL.

J is TRBJ2-7 and V is TRBV20-1; D is unresolved. Trimming cost V 6 bases and J 7 bases, with 13 bases left between them. CDR1 is DFQATT and CDR2 is SNEGSKA in the germline V gene (reference sequence). The CDR3 loop spans 11 amino acids. CDR3 loop: CSANDVREQYV. CDR3 DNA: TGCAGTGCCAATGACGTCCGGGAGCAGTACGTC.

The rearrangement uses TRBV5-5 and TRBJ1-4; TRBD1 agrees at 12 bases. In germline, CDR1 is SGHKS, CDR2 YYEKEE (reference sequence). V dropped 4 bases and J dropped 8; count of bases not matched to a gene: 9. CDR3 length: 16 residues. Here the CDR3 DNA reads TGTGCCAGCAGCAAGGCGGGGGGGACAGGGGGCGAAAAACTGTTTTTT. It codes for CASSKAGGTGGEKLFF. Supplemented by reference TRBV5-5 and TRBJ1-4, the full variable domain reads DAGVTQSPTHLIKTRGQQVTLRCSPISGHKSVSWYQQVLGQGPQFIFQYYEKEERGRGNFPDRFSARQFPNYSSELNVNALLLGDSALYLCASSKAGGTGGEKLFFGSGTQLSVL.

This chain joins TRBV5-4 and TRBJ2-2; 7 bases agree with TRBD1. Germline-derived CDR1 and CDR2 are SGHNT and YYREEE (reference sequence). J gave up 1 base and V 7 bases, and 4 bases lay outside the gene matches. CDR3 length equals 14 residues. The CDR3 loop is CASSDRRNTGELFF. The DNA of the CDR3 is TGTGCCAGCTCGGACAGGAGGAACACCGGGGAGCTGTTTTTT. The full variable domain, completed using reference TRBV5-4 and TRBJ2-2, is ETGVTQSPTHLIKTRGQQVTLRCSSQSGHNTVSWYQQALGQGPQFIFQYYREEENGRGNFPPRFSGLQFPNYSSELNVNALELDDSALYLCASSDRRNTGELFFGEGSRLTVL.

V gene TRBV11-1 combines with J gene TRBJ1-2; tentatively, D is TRBD1 (6 bases). The germline V and J ends were trimmed by 3 bases and 6 bases, with 11 bases remaining between them. Germline CDR1 reads SGHAT; CDR2 reads FQDESV (reference sequence). This CDR3 is built from 13 residues. The CDR3 bases are TGTGCCAGCAGCTTTCGACAGGATGATGGCTACACCTTC. It yields the protein CASSFRQDDGYTF.

The chain recombines TRBV7-2 with TRBJ1-1; D uncertain. This CDR3 region has 13 residues. Trimming removed 5 bases at V and 4 bases at J, with 11 bases between. Germline V CDR1 and CDR2: SGHTA, FQGNSA. The CDR3 here is CASSVYIGTEAFF. DNA for the CDR3: TGTGCCAGCAGCGTTTATATCGGCACTGAAGCTTTCTTT.

The chain has TRBV7-8 and TRBJ1-5, with D perhaps matching TRBD1 (6 bases). Germline V CDR1 and CDR2: SGHVS, FQNEAQ. Between the trimmed V and J ends, which lost 4 bases and 3 bases, there was a span of 16 bases. This CDR3 spans 16 amino acids. CDR3 nucleotide sequence: TGTGCCAGCAGCTCCATACAGGGAAGGAACAATCAGCCCCAGCATTTT. Its translation is CASSSIQGRNNQPQHF.

The V gene is TRBV9, the J gene TRBJ1-3; maybe TRBD1 (5 bases). CDR3 length: 16 residues. Germline V lookup: CDR1 SGDLS, CDR2 YYNGEE. V was trimmed by 2 bases and J by 0 bases, leaving 12 bases between them. CDR3 DNA sequence: TGTGCCAGCAGCGTTTACTCAGACAGCTCTGGAAACACCATATATTTT. Protein: CASSVYSDSSGNTIYF.

The V and J genes are TRBV4-3 and TRBJ2-2; a possible D gene is TRBD2 (6 bases). Trimming took off 2 bases at V and 6 bases at J, with 16 bases between the two ends. Germline V gene sequence: CDR1 LGHNA, CDR2 YSLEER. This CDR3 has 16 residues. The CDR3 DNA is TGCGCCAGCAGCCAATTCCGGGCCCCGGGGGCCGGGGAGCTGTTTTTT. It codes for CASSQFRAPGAGELFF.

The chain combines TRBV4-1 with TRBJ1-2, with TRBD1 identical over 9 bases. The CDR3 is made up of 15 amino acids. Germline values: CDR1 MGHRA, CDR2 YSYEKL. Trimming took 3 bases from V and 4 from J; bases not matched to a gene: 6. The CDR3 coding sequence is TGCGCCAGCAGCCAGCTCCTGACAGGGGGCTATGGCTACACCTTC. Its translation is CASSQLLTGGYGYTF.